The rows below give T cell receptor beta chains drawn from one sample of a study of Ad26.COV2.S vaccination and SARS-CoV-2 variants. TCRdb keeps only in-frame clones here, not all; method: immunoSEQ multiplex PCR. The table lists over 200,000 clones, approximately 87% of them singletons. The sequences come from peripheral blood, collected in a trial of Ad26.COV2.S vaccine versus placebo. The receptors come from a person aged 18 to 65 who received the Ad26.COV2.S COVID-19 vaccine or a placebo. Both conserved end residues are part of each CDR3. The D gene is left open where the match is weak. Some rows mark clone size as missing; the rest say once, few, many or name a class of expanded clone.

>TRBV13|TRBD1|TRBJ1-2|-
TGTGCCAGCACCATTACAAGGACAGGACCGGGGTTGGGCTACACCTTC
CASTITRTGPGLGYTF
>TRBV7-8|TRBD1|TRBJ1-1|-
TGTGCCAGCAGCGTAGACAGGGTGAACACTGAAGCTTTCTTT
CASSVDRVNTEAFF
>TRBV25-1|-|TRBJ1-2|-
TGTGCCAGCAGTGTGGACAGAAGGTATGGCTACACCTTC
CASSVDRRYGYTF
>TRBV28|-|TRBJ2-7|-
TGTGCCAGCAGTTTATCCTTGTGGGAGCAGTACTTC
CASSLSLWEQYF
>TRBV30|TRBD1|TRBJ2-7|-
TGTGCCTGGAGTGTACCGGGCAGGGGGCGAGTCCAGTACTTC
CAWSVPGRGRVQYF
>TRBV6-1|TRBD2|TRBJ2-1|-
TGTGCCAGCAGTGGTCACTCCACGGGAGGGGGAAAATACAATGAGCAGTTCTTC
CASSGHSTGGGKYNEQFF
>TRBV28|TRBD1|TRBJ1-2|-
TGTGCCAGCAGCGACACCACAGGGGAAACCAACTATGGCTACACCTTC
CASSDTTGETNYGYTF
>TRBV7-6|-|TRBJ2-3|-
TGTGCCAGCAGCTTATACGGTAGCTTACCGAGGGGAGATACGCAGTATTTT
CASSLYGSLPRGDTQYF
>TRBV6-5|-|TRBJ2-7|-
TGTGCCAGCAGTTACTCGAGGGGCTACGAGCAGTACTTC
CASSYSRGYEQYF
>TRBV7-9|-|TRBJ2-5|-
TGTGCCAGCAGCTTAGGACGGCAAGAGACCCAGTACTTC
CASSLGRQETQYF
>TRBV5-1|-|TRBJ2-7|-
TGCGCCAGCAGCCCCCGGGCGGGTGACCAAGCTACCTTC
CASSPRAGDQATF
>TRBV12-3/TRBV12-4|-|TRBJ2-3|-
TGTGCCAGCAGCCCGGAGACGGATACGCAGTATTTT
CASSPETDTQYF
>TRBV19|-|TRBJ2-4|-
TGTGCCAGTAGTCCGAGACAAGGAAACTTGAAAAACATTCAGTACTTC
CASSPRQGNLKNIQYF
>TRBV6-5|-|TRBJ2-7|-
TGTGCCAGCAGCCGGCCCTGGGGGGTCTCCTACGAGCAGTACTTC
CASSRPWGVSYEQYF
>TRBV7-2|-|TRBJ2-2|-
TGTGCCAGCAGCTTAGGGGGGCAGGGCACCGGGGAGCTGTTTTTT
CASSLGGQGTGELFF
>TRBV6-6|-|TRBJ2-7|-
TGTGCCAGCAGTAGCTCGACCGGGACGGAGCAGTACTTC
CASSSSTGTEQYF
>TRBV5-1|TRBD1|TRBJ2-1|once
TGCGCCAGCAGCCTGGACAGGGGGGACAATGAGCAGTTCTTC
CASSLDRGDNEQFF
>TRBV9|TRBD1|TRBJ2-3|-
TGTGCCAGCAGGAGGGGACAGGGTGGAGATACGCAGTATTTT
CASRRGQGGDTQYF
>TRBV5-6|-|TRBJ2-7|-
TGTGCCAGCAGCTTGGGACTATCCGAGCAGTACTTC
CASSLGLSEQYF
>TRBV27|-|TRBJ1-5|few
TGTGCCAGCAGTTTACAGGGGCCTAATCAGCCCCAGCATTTT
CASSLQGPNQPQHF
>TRBV4-2|-|TRBJ2-7|-
TGTGCCAGCAGCCAAGCCAGCAGGTACGAGCAGTACTTC
CASSQASRYEQYF
>TRBV28|TRBD1|TRBJ1-1|-
TGTGCCAGCAGTGTCACAGGGGGCGCGCGGAACACTGAAGCTTTCTTT
CASSVTGGARNTEAFF
>TRBV6-2/TRBV6-3|TRBD1|TRBJ2-7|-
TGTGCCAGCAGTAGGCGATCGATACCCTTACAGGGGGCAGGGGCCGAGCAGTACTTC
CASSRRSIPLQGAGAEQYF
>TRBV7-2|-|TRBJ2-7|few
TGTGCCAGCAGCAAGGGGACTTCCTACGAGCAGTACTTC
CASSKGTSYEQYF
>TRBV19|-|TRBJ1-6|-
TGTGCCAGTAGTATACAGGGGACGAATTCACCCCTCCACTTT
CASSIQGTNSPLHF
>TRBV7-9|-|TRBJ2-7|-
TGTGCCAGCAGCTTACCGGACAGAATTCAAACCTACGAGCAGTACTTC
CASSLPDRIQTYEQYF
>TRBV6-6|TRBD1|TRBJ2-7|-
TGTGCCAGCAGCCAAACGGGACAGGTCTACGAGCAGTACTTC
CASSQTGQVYEQYF
>TRBV7-8|TRBD1|TRBJ1-5|-
TGTGCCAGCAGGGCGGACAGGGTGAGCAATCAGCCCCAGCATTTT
CASRADRVSNQPQHF
>TRBV5-4|TRBD1|TRBJ2-7|-
TGTGCCAGCAGCTTGGGGGGGACAGCCTACGAGCAGTACTTC
CASSLGGTAYEQYF
>TRBV2|-|TRBJ2-4|-
TGTGCCAGCAGTGAGAGTCTAGCCAAAAACATTCAGTACTTC
CASSESLAKNIQYF